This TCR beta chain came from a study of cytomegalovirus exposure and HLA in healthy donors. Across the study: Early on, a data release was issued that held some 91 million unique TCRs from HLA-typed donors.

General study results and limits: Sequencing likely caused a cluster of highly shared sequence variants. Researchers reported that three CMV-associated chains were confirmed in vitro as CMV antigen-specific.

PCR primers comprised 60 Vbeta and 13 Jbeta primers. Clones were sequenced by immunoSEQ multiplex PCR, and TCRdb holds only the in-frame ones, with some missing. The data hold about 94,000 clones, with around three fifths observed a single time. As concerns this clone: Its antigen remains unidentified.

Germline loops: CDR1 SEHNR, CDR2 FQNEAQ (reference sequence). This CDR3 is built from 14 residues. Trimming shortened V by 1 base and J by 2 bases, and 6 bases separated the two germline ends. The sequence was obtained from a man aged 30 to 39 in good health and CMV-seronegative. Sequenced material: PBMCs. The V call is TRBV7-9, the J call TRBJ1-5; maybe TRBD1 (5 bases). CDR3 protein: CASSLGGGNQPQHF. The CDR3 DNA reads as TGTGCCAGCAGCTTAGGGGGGGGCAATCAGCCCCAGCATTTT.